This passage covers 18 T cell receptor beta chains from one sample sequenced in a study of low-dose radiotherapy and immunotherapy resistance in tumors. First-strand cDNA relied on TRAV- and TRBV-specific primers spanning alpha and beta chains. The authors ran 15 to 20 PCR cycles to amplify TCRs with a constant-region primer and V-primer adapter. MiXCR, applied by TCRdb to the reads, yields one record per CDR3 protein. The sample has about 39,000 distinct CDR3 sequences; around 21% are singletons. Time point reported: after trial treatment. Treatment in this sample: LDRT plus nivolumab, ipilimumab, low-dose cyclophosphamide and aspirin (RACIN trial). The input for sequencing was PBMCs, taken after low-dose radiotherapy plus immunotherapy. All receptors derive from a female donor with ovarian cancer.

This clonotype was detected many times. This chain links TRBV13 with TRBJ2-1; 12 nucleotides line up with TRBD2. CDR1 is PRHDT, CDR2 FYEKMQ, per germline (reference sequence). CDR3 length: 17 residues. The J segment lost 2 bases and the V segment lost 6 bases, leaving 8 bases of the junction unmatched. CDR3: CASSEPTSGGPYNEQFF. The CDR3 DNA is TGTGCCAGCAGTGAACCTACTAGCGGGGGGCCCTACAATGAGCAGTTCTTC.

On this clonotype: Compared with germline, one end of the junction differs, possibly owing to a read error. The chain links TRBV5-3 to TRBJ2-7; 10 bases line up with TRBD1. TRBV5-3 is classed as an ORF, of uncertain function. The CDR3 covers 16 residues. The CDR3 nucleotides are TGTGCCAGCAGCTTGGGCGGGACAGGGGTCGCCTACGAGCAGTACTTC. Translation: CASSLGGTGVAYEQYF.

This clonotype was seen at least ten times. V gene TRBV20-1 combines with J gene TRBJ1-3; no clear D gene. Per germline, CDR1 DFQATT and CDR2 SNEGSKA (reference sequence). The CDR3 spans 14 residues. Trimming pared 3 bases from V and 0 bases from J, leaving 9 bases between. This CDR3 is CSARQFSSGNTIYF. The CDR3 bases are TGCAGTGCTAGGCAGTTTTCCTCTGGAAACACCATATATTTT.

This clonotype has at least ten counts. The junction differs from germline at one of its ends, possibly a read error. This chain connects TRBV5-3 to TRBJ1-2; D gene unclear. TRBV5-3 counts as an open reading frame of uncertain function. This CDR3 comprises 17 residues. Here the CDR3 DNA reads TGTGCCAGCAGCTTTGGCGCCGGGCCCTTTACGAACTATGGCTACACCTTC. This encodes CASSFGAGPFTNYGYTF.

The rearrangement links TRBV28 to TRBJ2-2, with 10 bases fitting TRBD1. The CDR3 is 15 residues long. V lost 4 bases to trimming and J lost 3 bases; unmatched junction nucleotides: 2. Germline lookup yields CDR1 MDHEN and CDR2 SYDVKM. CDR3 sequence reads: CASSSGQGDTGELFF. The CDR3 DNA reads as TGTGCCAGCAGTTCTGGACAGGGGGACACCGGGGAGCTGTTTTTT.

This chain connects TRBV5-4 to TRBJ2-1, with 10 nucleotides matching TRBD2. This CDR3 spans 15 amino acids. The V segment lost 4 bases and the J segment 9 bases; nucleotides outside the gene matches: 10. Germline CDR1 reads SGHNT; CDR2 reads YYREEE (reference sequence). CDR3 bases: TGTGCCAGCAGCCTAGCCGGGACTAGCGTAGCTGAGCAGTTCTTC. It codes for CASSLAGTSVAEQFF.

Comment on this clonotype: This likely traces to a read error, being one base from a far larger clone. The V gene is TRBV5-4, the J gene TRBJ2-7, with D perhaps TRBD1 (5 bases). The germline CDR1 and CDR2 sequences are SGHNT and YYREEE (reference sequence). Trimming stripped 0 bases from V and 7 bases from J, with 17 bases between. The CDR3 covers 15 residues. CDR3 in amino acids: CASSLAAQGYNEQYF. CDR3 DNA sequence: TGTGCCAGCAGCTTGGCAGCGCAGGGCTACAATGAGCAGTACTTC.

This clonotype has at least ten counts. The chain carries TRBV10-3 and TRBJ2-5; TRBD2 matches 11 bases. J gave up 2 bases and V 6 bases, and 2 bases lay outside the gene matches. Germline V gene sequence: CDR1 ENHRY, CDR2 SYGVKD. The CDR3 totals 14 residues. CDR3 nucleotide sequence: TGTGCCATCAGGGCTAGCGGGGGGCAAGAGACCCAGTACTTC. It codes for CAIRASGGQETQYF.

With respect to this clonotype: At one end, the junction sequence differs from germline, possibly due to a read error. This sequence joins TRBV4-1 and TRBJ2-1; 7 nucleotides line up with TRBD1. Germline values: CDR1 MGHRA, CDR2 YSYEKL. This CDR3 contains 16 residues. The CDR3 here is CASSQDRAGSYNEQFF. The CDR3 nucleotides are TGTGCCAGCAGCCAAGACAGGGCGGGCTCCTACAATGAGCAGTTCTTC.

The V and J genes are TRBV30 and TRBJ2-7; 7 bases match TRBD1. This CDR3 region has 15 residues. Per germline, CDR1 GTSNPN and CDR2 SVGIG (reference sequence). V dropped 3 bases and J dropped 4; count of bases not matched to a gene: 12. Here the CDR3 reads CAWSVLQGGPYEQYF. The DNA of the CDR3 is TGTGCCTGGAGCGTCCTCCAAGGGGGCCCTTACGAGCAGTACTTC.

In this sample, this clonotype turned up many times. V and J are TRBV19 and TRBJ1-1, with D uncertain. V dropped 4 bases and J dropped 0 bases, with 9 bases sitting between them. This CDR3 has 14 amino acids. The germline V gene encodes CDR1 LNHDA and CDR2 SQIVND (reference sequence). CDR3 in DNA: TGTGCCAGTAGTAGAACGGATTTGAACACTGAAGCTTTCTTT. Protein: CASSRTDLNTEAFF.

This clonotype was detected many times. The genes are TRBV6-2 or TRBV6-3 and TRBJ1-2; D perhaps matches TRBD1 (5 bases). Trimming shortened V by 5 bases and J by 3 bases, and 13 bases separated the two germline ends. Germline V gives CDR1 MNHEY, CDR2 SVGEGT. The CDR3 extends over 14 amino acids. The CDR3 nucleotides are TGTGCCAGCAGTCTCCTCGACAGAGACTATGGCTACACCTTC. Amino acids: CASSLLDRDYGYTF.

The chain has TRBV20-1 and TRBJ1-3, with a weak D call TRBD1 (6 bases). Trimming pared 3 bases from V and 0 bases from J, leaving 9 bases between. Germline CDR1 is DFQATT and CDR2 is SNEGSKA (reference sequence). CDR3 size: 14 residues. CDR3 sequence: CSARRTDSGNTIYF. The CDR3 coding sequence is TGCAGTGCTAGGAGGACAGACTCTGGAAACACCATATATTTT.

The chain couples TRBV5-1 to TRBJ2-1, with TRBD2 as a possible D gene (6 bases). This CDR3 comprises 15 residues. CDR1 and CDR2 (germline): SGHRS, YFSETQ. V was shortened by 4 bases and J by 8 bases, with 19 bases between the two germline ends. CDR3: CASSGAGTRVDEQFF. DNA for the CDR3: TGCGCCAGCAGCGGGGCCGGGACTCGGGTGGATGAGCAGTTCTTC.

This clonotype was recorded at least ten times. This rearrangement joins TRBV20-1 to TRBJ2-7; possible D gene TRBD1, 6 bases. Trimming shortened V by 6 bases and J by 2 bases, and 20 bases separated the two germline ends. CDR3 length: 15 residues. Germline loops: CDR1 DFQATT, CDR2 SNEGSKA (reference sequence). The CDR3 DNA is TGCAGTGCCGCAAACTCGGACAGTGAGACCTACGAGCAGTACTTC. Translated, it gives CSAANSDSETYEQYF.

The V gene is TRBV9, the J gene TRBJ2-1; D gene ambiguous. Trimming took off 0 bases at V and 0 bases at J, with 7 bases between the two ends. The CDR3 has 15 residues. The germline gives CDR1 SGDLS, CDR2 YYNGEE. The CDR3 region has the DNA TGTGCCAGCAGCGTAGGGGCTAGCTCCTACAATGAGCAGTTCTTC. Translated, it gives CASSVGASSYNEQFF.

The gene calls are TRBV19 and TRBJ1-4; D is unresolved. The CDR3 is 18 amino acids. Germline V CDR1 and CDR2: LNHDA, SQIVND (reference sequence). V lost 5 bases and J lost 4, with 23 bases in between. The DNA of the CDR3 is TGTGCCAGTAGTCTGTCCACCCTCGTCCGGGGAGGTAATGAAAAACTGTTTTTT. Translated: CASSLSTLVRGGNEKLFF.

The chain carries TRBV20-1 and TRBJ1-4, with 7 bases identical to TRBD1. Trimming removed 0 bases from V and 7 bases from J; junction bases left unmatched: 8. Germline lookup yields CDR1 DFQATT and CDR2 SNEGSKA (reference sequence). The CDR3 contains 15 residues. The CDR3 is CSARDGRQGGEKLFF. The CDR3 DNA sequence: TGCAGTGCTAGAGATGGTCGACAGGGAGGTGAAAAACTGTTTTTT.